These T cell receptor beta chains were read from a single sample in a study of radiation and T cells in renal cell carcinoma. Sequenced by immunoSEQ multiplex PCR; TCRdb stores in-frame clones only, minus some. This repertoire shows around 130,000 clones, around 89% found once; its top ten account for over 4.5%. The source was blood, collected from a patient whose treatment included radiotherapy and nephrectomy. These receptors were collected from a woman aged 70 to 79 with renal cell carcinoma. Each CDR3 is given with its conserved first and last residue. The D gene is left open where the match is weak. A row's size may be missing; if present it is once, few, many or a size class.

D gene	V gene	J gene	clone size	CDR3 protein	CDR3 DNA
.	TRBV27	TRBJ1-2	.	CASSLGLNPGGYTF	TGTGCCAGCAGTTTGGGACTGAATCCTGGTGGCTACACCTTC
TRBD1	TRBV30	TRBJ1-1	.	CAWSILTGTSEAFF	TGTGCCTGGAGCATCTTGACAGGGACTTCTGAAGCTTTCTTT
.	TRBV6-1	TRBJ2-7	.	CASSERLGFSYEQYF	TGTGCCAGCAGTGAACGTTTGGGGTTTTCGTACGAGCAGTACTTC
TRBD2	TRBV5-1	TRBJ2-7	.	CASSPRTSSYEQYF	TGCGCCAGCAGCCCCCGGACTAGCTCCTACGAGCAGTACTTC
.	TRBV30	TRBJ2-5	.	CAWSGRQETQYF	TGTGCCTGGAGTGGTAGACAAGAGACCCAGTACTTC
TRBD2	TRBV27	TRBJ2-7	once	CASTPGGNAYEQYF	TGTGCCAGCACCCCGGGGGGGAATGCCTACGAGCAGTACTTC
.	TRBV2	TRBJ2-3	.	CATLSPGADTQYF	TGTGCCACCCTAAGTCCGGGGGCAGATACGCAGTATTTT
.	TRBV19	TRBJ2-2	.	CASSIDRRGTGELFF	TGTGCCAGTAGTATAGATCGACGGGGGACCGGGGAGCTGTTTTTT
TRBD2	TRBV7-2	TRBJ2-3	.	CASSLWRTSGTSTDTQYF	TGTGCCAGCAGCTTATGGCGGACTAGCGGTACTAGCACAGATACGCAGTATTTT
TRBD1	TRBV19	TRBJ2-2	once	CASSNRDRGGELFF	TGTGCCAGTAGTAACCGGGACAGGGGAGGGGAGCTGTTTTTT
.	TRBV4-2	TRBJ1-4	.	CASSQTQTGSGEKLFF	TGTGCCAGCAGCCAAACGCAGACGGGGTCGGGAGAAAAACTGTTTTTT
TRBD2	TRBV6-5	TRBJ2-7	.	CASSSLSSGYEQYF	TGTGCCAGCAGTTCCCTTTCTAGCGGATACGAGCAGTACTTC
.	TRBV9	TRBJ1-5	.	CASSVGEGRGQPQHF	TGTGCCAGCAGCGTAGGAGAAGGGAGGGGACAGCCCCAGCATTTT
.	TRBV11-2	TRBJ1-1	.	CASSSYGTGTEAFF	TGTGCCAGCAGCTCTTATGGGACGGGTACTGAAGCTTTCTTT
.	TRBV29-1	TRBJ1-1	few	CSVSSDPEAFF	TGCAGCGTTAGTTCAGACCCTGAAGCTTTCTTT
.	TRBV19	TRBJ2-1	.	CASSPRGLYNEQFF	TGTGCCAGTAGTCCGAGGGGACTTTACAATGAGCAGTTCTTC
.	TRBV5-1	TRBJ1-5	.	CASSSGQTNQPQHF	TGCGCCAGCAGTTCAGGACAGACCAATCAGCCCCAGCATTTT
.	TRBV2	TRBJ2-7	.	CASSEALYEQYF	TGTGCCAGCAGTGAAGCTCTCTACGAGCAGTACTTC
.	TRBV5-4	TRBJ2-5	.	CASSSYEWETQYF	TGTGCCAGCAGCTCTTACGAATGGGAGACCCAGTACTTC
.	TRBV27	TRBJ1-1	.	CASSNQDGTEAFF	TGTGCCAGCAGTAACCAGGACGGCACTGAAGCTTTCTTT
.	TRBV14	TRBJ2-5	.	CASSQEETQYF	TGTGCCAGCAGCCAAGAAGAGACCCAGTACTTC
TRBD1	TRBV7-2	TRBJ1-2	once	CASRLTGNYGYTF	TGTGCCAGCAGATTGACAGGGAACTATGGCTACACCTTC
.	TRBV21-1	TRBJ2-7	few	CASSKGGRAGRYEQYF	TGTGCCAGCAGCAAAGGGGGACGGGCCGGTCGGTACGAGCAGTACTTC
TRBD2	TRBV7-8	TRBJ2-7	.	CASGPGLAVYEQYF	TGTGCCAGCGGACCGGGACTAGCGGTCTACGAGCAGTACTTC
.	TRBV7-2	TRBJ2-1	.	CASSLDWIPYNEQFF	TGTGCCAGCAGCTTAGACTGGATCCCTTACAATGAGCAGTTCTTC
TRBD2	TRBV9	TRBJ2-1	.	CASSGVGGSGGRSSYNEQFF	TGTGCCAGCAGCGGGGTAGGAGGTAGCGGGGGCCGTAGCTCCTACAATGAGCAGTTCTTC
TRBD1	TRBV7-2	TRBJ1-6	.	CASSLNLQGKSPLHF	TGTGCCAGCAGCTTAAACTTACAGGGGAAATCACCCCTCCACTTT
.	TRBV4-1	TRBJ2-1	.	CASSQAGLDGEQFF	TGCGCCAGCAGCCAAGCGGGGCTGGACGGTGAGCAGTTCTTC
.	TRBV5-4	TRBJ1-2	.	CATRIRANYNYGYTF	TGTGCCACACGCATACGGGCGAATTACAACTATGGCTACACCTTC
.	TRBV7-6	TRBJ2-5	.	CASSFRRGETQYF	TGTGCCAGCAGCTTCCGACGGGGGGAGACCCAGTACTTC
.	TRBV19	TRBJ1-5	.	CASTSKAAVNNQPQHF	TGTGCCAGTACCTCAAAAGCGGCGGTTAACAATCAGCCCCAGCATTTT
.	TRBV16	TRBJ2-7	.	CASSQSSYEQYF	TGTGCCAGCAGCCAATCGAGCTACGAGCAGTACTTC
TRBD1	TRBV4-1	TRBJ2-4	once	CASSQTGGRNIQYF	TGCGCCAGCAGCCAGACAGGGGGCAGAAACATTCAGTACTTC
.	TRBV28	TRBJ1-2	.	CASSLYQGIGYTF	TGTGCCAGCAGTTTATACCAGGGTATTGGCTACACCTTC
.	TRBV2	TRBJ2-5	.	CASSEAEHEETQYF	TGTGCCAGCAGTGAGGCAGAGCATGAAGAGACCCAGTACTTC
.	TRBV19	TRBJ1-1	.	CASSTPGGMNTEAFF	TGTGCCAGTAGTACCCCGGGGGGAATGAACACTGAAGCTTTCTTT
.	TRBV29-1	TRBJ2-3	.	CSVRARTQYF	TGCAGCGTCCGGGCCCGTACGCAGTATTTT
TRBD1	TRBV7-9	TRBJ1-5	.	CASSPTGDQPQHF	TGTGCCAGCAGCCCAACAGGGGATCAGCCCCAGCATTTT
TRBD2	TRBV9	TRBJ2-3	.	CASSVGNSGGATDTQYF	TGTGCCAGCAGCGTAGGAAATAGCGGGGGGGCCACAGATACGCAGTATTTT
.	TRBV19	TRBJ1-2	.	CASSMGGQYGYTF	TGTGCCAGTAGTATGGGAGGACAATATGGCTACACCTTC
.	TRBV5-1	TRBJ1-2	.	CASSLVGARGYTF	TGCGCCAGCAGCTTGGTGGGGGCGAGAGGCTACACCTTC
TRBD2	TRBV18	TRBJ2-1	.	CASSLSPLAGGNNEQFF	TGTGCCAGCTCACTCTCTCCTCTAGCGGGGGGCAACAATGAGCAGTTCTTC
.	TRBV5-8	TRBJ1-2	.	CASSFTERGGYTF	TGTGCCAGCAGCTTTACGGAACGGGGTGGCTACACCTTC
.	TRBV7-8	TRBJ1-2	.	CASSLGGQLYGYTF	TGTGCCAGCAGCTTAGGGGGGCAGCTCTATGGCTACACCTTC
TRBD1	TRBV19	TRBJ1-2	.	CASSTTGKAGYTF	TGTGCCAGTAGTACGACAGGGAAGGCTGGCTACACCTTC
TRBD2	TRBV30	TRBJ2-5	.	CAWSVAGIRGETQYF	TGTGCCTGGAGTGTAGCGGGGATACGCGGTGAGACCCAGTACTTC
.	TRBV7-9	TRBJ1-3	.	CASSLAGNTIYF	TGTGCCAGCAGCTTGGCGGGAAACACCATATATTTT
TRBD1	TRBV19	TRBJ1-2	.	CASTLTGTGANYGYTF	TGTGCCAGTACCCTCACCGGGACAGGGGCTAACTATGGCTACACCTTC